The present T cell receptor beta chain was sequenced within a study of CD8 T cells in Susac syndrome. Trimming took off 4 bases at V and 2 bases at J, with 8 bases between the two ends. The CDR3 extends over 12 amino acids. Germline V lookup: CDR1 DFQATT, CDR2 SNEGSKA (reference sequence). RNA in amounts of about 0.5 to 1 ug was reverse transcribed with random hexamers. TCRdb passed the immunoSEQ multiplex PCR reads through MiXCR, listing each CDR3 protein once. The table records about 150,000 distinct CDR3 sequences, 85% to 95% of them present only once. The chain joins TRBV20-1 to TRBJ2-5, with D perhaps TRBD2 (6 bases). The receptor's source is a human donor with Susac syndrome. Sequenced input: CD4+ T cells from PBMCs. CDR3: CSATRGQETQYF. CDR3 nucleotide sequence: TGCAGTGCTACCCGGGGGCAAGAGACCCAGTACTTC.